These 24 T cell receptor beta chains were sequenced from one sample in a study of cytomegalovirus exposure and HLA in healthy donors. Only in-frame clones appear in the TCRdb table, and some are missing; sequencing was by immunoSEQ multiplex PCR. This sample carries 100,000 or so clones, approximately 90% of them seen once, and the ten largest clones take approximately 4%. Sequences were obtained from PBMCs. All receptors come from a woman younger than 45 in good health and CMV-seronegative.

The rearrangement uses TRBV28 and TRBJ2-5; D is perhaps TRBD1 (5 bases). This CDR3 spans 14 amino acids. Germline CDR1 reads MDHEN; CDR2 reads SYDVKM. Trimming removed 3 bases at V and 5 bases at J, with 13 bases between. The CDR3 is CASSFSGYGETQYF. The CDR3 DNA reads TGTGCCAGCAGTTTTTCAGGGTACGGGGAGACCCAGTACTTC.

The CDR3 nucleotides read TGTGCCAGCAGACTGGCCGGGACAGGGGTCGAGCAGTACTTC. Translated: CASRLAGTGVEQYF. The chain uses TRBV6-1 and TRBJ2-7; TRBD1 matches 10 bases. The ends lost 6 bases at V and 6 bases at J; junction bases unmatched: 8. The germline V gene has CDR1 MNHNS and CDR2 SASEGT. This CDR3 is built from 14 residues.

In its sample, this clone was seen once. V usage is TRBV7-8 and J usage is TRBJ1-2; unclear D gene. This CDR3 contains 13 residues. Germline V gives CDR1 SGHVS, CDR2 FQNEAQ. V lost 5 bases to trimming and J lost 4 bases, with 11 bases between them. The CDR3 DNA reads as TGTGCCAGCAGCCCACTCGAGGGCTATGGCTACACCTTC. It translates to CASSPLEGYGYTF.

In DNA, the CDR3 is TGTGCCAGCAGCTTAAACGGGGCTAACTATGGCTACACCTTC. This gives the protein CASSLNGANYGYTF. The rearrangement uses TRBV7-2 and TRBJ1-2; D is uncertain. Germline-derived CDR1 and CDR2 are SGHTA and FQGNSA. The V end lost 2 bases, the J end lost 0 bases, and 7 bases lay between the germline ends. This CDR3 has 14 residues. The full variable domain, rest sourced from reference TRBV7-2 and TRBJ1-2, is GAGVSQSPSNKVTEKGKDVELRCDPISGHTALYWYRQSLGQGLEFLIYFQGNSAPDKSGLPSDRFSAERTGGSVSTLTIQRTQQEDSAVYLCASSLNGANYGYTFGSGTRLTVV.

CDR3 amino acids: CATSDDSTTEAFF. The CDR3 region has the DNA TGCGCCACTAGCGACGATTCCACCACTGAAGCTTTCTTT. This chain joins TRBV10-1 and TRBJ1-1; D is ambiguous. V lost 10 bases to trimming and J lost 4 bases, with 16 bases between them. This CDR3 is built from 13 residues. In germline, CDR1 is WNHNN, CDR2 SYGVQD (reference sequence).

The rearrangement joins TRBV2 to TRBJ1-2; possibly TRBD1 for D (6 bases). Looked up from germline, CDR1 is SNHLY and CDR2 is FYNNEI. This CDR3 spans 13 amino acids. Between the trimmed V and J ends, which lost 2 bases and 5 bases, there was a span of 9 bases. For the CDR3, the DNA is TGTGCCAGCAGTGAACGGACAGCTTATGGCTACACCTTC. Its translation: CASSERTAYGYTF.

The chain joins TRBV4-1 to TRBJ1-6; D not certain. The CDR3 spans 16 residues. V was pared by 0 bases and J by 10 bases, with 16 bases between. CDR1 MGHRA and CDR2 YSYEKL come from the germline V gene. The chain's CDR3 is CASSQEMPGLRSPLHF. CDR3 DNA sequence: TGCGCCAGCAGCCAAGAGATGCCGGGGTTGAGGTCACCCCTCCACTTT.

The count of this clone is one. J is TRBJ2-6 and V is TRBV15, with a possible D match to TRBD2 (5 bases). CDR1 is LNHNV and CDR2 is YYDKDF in the germline V gene (reference sequence). Trimming took 6 bases from V and 0 from J, leaving 9 bases between them. CDR3 length: 15 amino acids. CDR3: CATRSRDSGANVLTF. The CDR3 DNA sequence: TGTGCCACCAGATCCCGGGACTCTGGGGCCAACGTCCTGACTTTC.

This chain joins TRBV15 and TRBJ2-7; 8 bases agree with TRBD1. From germline, CDR1 is LNHNV and CDR2 YYDKDF (reference sequence). V lost 3 bases to trimming and J lost 12 bases; unmatched junction nucleotides: 16. This CDR3 comprises 15 residues. Written as DNA, the CDR3 is TGTGCCACCAGCAGTGCCGGGACAGGAGTCAGACCGGCGTACTTC. Translated: CATSSAGTGVRPAYF.

The rearrangement joins TRBV4-1 to TRBJ1-4; D ambiguous. The CDR3 contains 13 residues. The ends were cut back, 4 bases at V and 8 bases at J, with 11 bases in the middle. Per the germline V gene, CDR1 is MGHRA and CDR2 is YSYEKL. CDR3 region: CASSPPVVEKLFF. In DNA, the CDR3 is TGCGCCAGCAGCCCCCCCGTTGTCGAAAAACTGTTTTTT.

Only one count was recorded for this clone. This chain connects TRBV5-1 to TRBJ2-3; 7 nucleotides agree with TRBD1. The CDR3 is 19 amino acids. V shed 1 base and J 1 base; nucleotides not matched to a gene: 15. CDR1 SGHRS and CDR2 YFSETQ come from the germline V gene. Here the CDR3 reads CASSLRGQKLGEGTDTQYF. The CDR3 DNA reads as TGCGCCAGCAGCTTGAGGGGACAGAAGTTGGGTGAGGGCACAGATACGCAGTATTTT.

Regarding this clone: Other DNA variants within this sample encode the same CDR3. This chain uses TRBV6-5 with TRBJ1-1; TRBD1 is a possible D gene (5 bases). Trimming removed 2 bases at V and 2 bases at J, with 9 bases between. This CDR3 contains 14 residues. Germline CDR1 MNHEY, CDR2 SVGAGI. DNA of the CDR3: TGTGCCAGCAGTTACGGGCAGGGTAACACTGAAGCTTTCTTT. Protein: CASSYGQGNTEAFF.

This chain connects TRBV7-3 to TRBJ1-1, with D maybe TRBD1 (5 bases). This CDR3 has 13 residues. V lost 8 bases and J lost 4, with 14 bases in between. CDR1 is SGHTA and CDR2 is FQGTGA in the germline V gene. The CDR3 DNA reads TGTGCCAGCGGAGCAGGGCCGGGCACTGAAGCTTTCTTT. This translates into CASGAGPGTEAFF. Combining the CDR3 with reference TRBV7-3 and TRBJ1-1 gives the whole variable domain GAGVSQTPSNKVTEKGKYVELRCDPISGHTALYWYRQSLGQGPEFLIYFQGTGAADDSGLPNDRFFAVRPEGSVSTLKIQRTERGDSAVYLCASGAGPGTEAFFGQGTRLTVV.

The chain combines TRBV7-2 with TRBJ1-1; TRBD1 aligns across 9 bases. The CDR3 spans 16 residues. Germline V gives CDR1 SGHTA, CDR2 FQGNSA. The V segment lost 1 base and the J segment 4 bases; nucleotides outside the gene matches: 7. The CDR3 DNA sequence: TGTGCCAGCAGCTTAGGGGACAGGGCATATTTCACTGAAGCTTTCTTT. It encodes CASSLGDRAYFTEAFF. Together with reference TRBV7-2 and TRBJ1-1, the CDR3 gives the full variable domain: GAGVSQSPSNKVTEKGKDVELRCDPISGHTALYWYRQSLGQGLEFLIYFQGNSAPDKSGLPSDRFSAERTGGSVSTLTIQRTQQEDSAVYLCASSLGDRAYFTEAFFGQGTRLTVV.

The chain carries TRBV7-2 and TRBJ1-1, with no clear D. V shed 5 bases and J shed 3 bases, with 7 bases lying between them. In germline, CDR1 is SGHTA, CDR2 FQGNSA. CDR3 length: 12 residues. The CDR3 is CASSTVYTEAFF. As DNA, the CDR3 is TGTGCCAGCAGCACAGTTTACACTGAAGCTTTCTTT.

The gene calls are TRBV28 and TRBJ2-5; TRBD2 matches at 7 bases. The V gene end was trimmed by 11 bases and the J gene end by 4 bases; junction bases not matched to a gene: 7. Germline V lookup: CDR1 MDHEN, CDR2 SYDVKM. The CDR3 is 12 residues long. The chain's CDR3 is CAGGVGGETQYF. The CDR3 DNA reads as TGTGCCGGGGGGGTAGGAGGAGAGACCCAGTACTTC. The whole variable domain, remainder taken from reference TRBV28 and TRBJ2-5, is DVKVTQSSRYLVKRTGEKVFLECVQDMDHENMFWYRQDPGLGLRLIYFSYDVKMKEKGDIPEGYSVSREKKERFSLILESASTNQTSMYLCAGGVGGETQYFGPGTRLLVL.

V usage is TRBV2 and J usage is TRBJ2-1, with a tentative D call TRBD1 (6 bases). The CDR3 runs to 15 residues. The germline V gene encodes CDR1 SNHLY and CDR2 FYNNEI. Trimming pared 3 bases from V and 0 bases from J, leaving 9 bases between. The CDR3 reads CASSEDSYSYNEQFF. The DNA of the CDR3 is TGTGCCAGCAGTGAGGACAGCTACTCCTACAATGAGCAGTTCTTC.

The rearrangement links TRBV19 to TRBJ2-1; 8 bases map to TRBD2. The CDR3 runs to 17 residues. Germline V CDR1 and CDR2: LNHDA, SQIVND (reference sequence). With V trimmed by 6 bases and J by 0 bases, 10 bases remained unmatched. For the CDR3, the DNA is TGTGCCAGTAGGGTTACTAGCGGAGTCCACTCCTACAATGAGCAGTTCTTC. Its protein is CASRVTSGVHSYNEQFF.

A single count supports this clone. The rearrangement links TRBV5-1 to TRBJ1-1; 7 bases agree with TRBD1. In germline, CDR1 is SGHRS, CDR2 YFSETQ. The CDR3 contains 14 residues. Unmatched junction bases numbered 4, after V lost 2 bases and J lost 3 bases. In DNA, the CDR3 is TGCGCCAGCAGCTTTTCCAGGGGGTACACTGAAGCTTTCTTT. Translation: CASSFSRGYTEAFF.

The chain recombines TRBV28 with TRBJ1-4; 7 nucleotides align to TRBD1. Trimming removed 5 bases from V and 6 bases from J; junction bases left unmatched: 3. The germline V gene encodes CDR1 MDHEN and CDR2 SYDVKM. The CDR3 covers 13 residues. The CDR3 reads CASSPDRDEKLFF. The DNA for the CDR3 is TGTGCCAGCAGTCCTGACAGGGATGAAAAACTGTTTTTT.

This chain connects TRBV18 to TRBJ1-2, with unresolved D. The CDR3 consists of 13 residues. The germline V gene encodes CDR1 KGHSH and CDR2 LQKENI. The ends were cut back, 1 base at V and 7 bases at J, with 10 bases in the middle. The CDR3 sequence is CASSPQSYSGYTF. CDR3 DNA sequence: TGTGCCAGCTCACCACAATCATATAGTGGCTACACCTTC. The complete variable domain, with remaining parts taken from reference TRBV18 and TRBJ1-2, reads NAGVMQNPRHLVRRRGQEARLRCSPMKGHSHVYWYRQLPEEGLKFMVYLQKENIIDESGMPKERFSAEFPKEGPSILRIQQVVRGDSAAYFCASSPQSYSGYTFGSGTRLTVV.

V and J are TRBV7-6 and TRBJ1-5; D uncertain. The CDR3 contains 14 residues. The V gene lost 2 bases and the J gene lost 3 bases, with 8 bases spanning the gap. Per germline, CDR1 SGHVS and CDR2 FNYEAQ. DNA for the CDR3: TGTGCCAGCAGCTTATACGGGTACAATCAGCCCCAGCATTTT. Protein: CASSLYGYNQPQHF.

The J gene is TRBJ2-1, the V gene TRBV20-1, with TRBD2 as a possible D gene (5 bases). Germline V gene lookup returns CDR1 DFQATT and CDR2 SNEGSKA (reference sequence). The CDR3 has 11 residues. V shed 4 bases and J shed 9 bases, with 10 bases lying between them. CDR3 bases: TGCAGTGCTATCCGGGAAAGTGAGCAGTTCTTC. Protein product: CSAIRESEQFF.

The chain carries TRBV11-2 and TRBJ2-7; tentatively, D is TRBD1 (5 bases). Trimming left V 5 bases short and J 1 base short, with 12 bases between. Germline values: CDR1 SGHAT, CDR2 FQNNGV. The CDR3 consists of 14 residues. The CDR3 region is CASSQPDRSYEQYF. The CDR3 coding sequence is TGTGCCAGCAGCCAACCTGACAGATCCTACGAGCAGTACTTC.